The 9 T cell receptor beta chains given below trace back to one sample, sequenced in a study of T cells in Graves' hyperthyroidism and ophthalmopathy. Amplification of TCR beta CDR3 regions was performed using RNA transcripts as template. HTBI primers were used for first-round RT-PCR of the TCR CDR3. Each CDR3 protein is one row after TCRdb ran MiXCR on the multiplex PCR reads. The sample gives 270,000 or so distinct CDR3 sequences, 20% to 25% of which show up once; 20% to 30% is in the top ten. Sequenced input: blood. The receptors shown here come from a man aged 40-55 years with Graves' hyperthyroidism that later progressed to Graves' ophthalmopathy.

This clonotype was seen at least ten times. The chain joins TRBV7-3 to TRBJ1-2, with unresolved D. Looked up from germline, CDR1 is SGHTA and CDR2 is FQGTGA. This CDR3 spans 14 amino acids. V lost 5 bases to trimming and J lost 8 bases, with 18 bases between them. CDR3 nucleotide sequence: TGTGCCAGCAGCGTCATGGAGGGTCCCGGCGGCTACACCTTC. Protein product: CASSVMEGPGGYTF.

The V call is TRBV12-3 or TRBV12-4, the J call TRBJ1-2; 8 bases line up with TRBD1. This CDR3 region has 14 residues. With V trimmed by 7 bases and J by 4 bases, 8 bases remained unmatched. The CDR3 loop reads CASTTQGASYGYTF. CDR3 DNA: TGTGCCAGCACCACGCAGGGGGCGAGCTATGGCTACACCTTC.

This chain connects TRBV6-1 to TRBJ1-1; TRBD1 aligns across 10 bases. CDR1 is MNHNS, CDR2 SASEGT, per germline. The J segment lost 1 base and the V segment lost 8 bases, leaving 4 bases of the junction unmatched. This CDR3 spans 14 amino acids. The CDR3 DNA is TGTGCCAGCCGGGACAGGGGTCGGAACACTGAAGCTTTCTTT. Its protein product is CASRDRGRNTEAFF.

V is TRBV12-3 or TRBV12-4 and J is TRBJ2-5; a weak D match, TRBD2 (6 bases). Trimming removed 1 base at V and 5 bases at J, with 14 bases between. CDR3 length: 15 amino acids. The CDR3 spells CASSLDTSRGETQYF. Here the CDR3 DNA reads TGTGCCAGCAGTTTAGATACTAGCCGCGGGGAGACCCAGTACTTC.

This clonotype occurred a few times. V is TRBV6-4 and J is TRBJ2-4; possibly TRBD2 for D (6 bases). V was clipped by 2 bases and J by 0 bases, with 11 bases between them. CDR3 length equals 16 residues. Germline V gene data show CDR1 as MRHNA and CDR2 as SNTAGT. The CDR3 region has the DNA TGTGCCAGCAGTGACCCCTGCGGGGTAGCCAAAAACATTCAGTACTTC. Translating gives CASSDPCGVAKNIQYF.

The rearrangement uses TRBV12-3 or TRBV12-4 and TRBJ1-5; the match to TRBD1 covers 7 bases. J lost 4 bases, V lost 4 bases, and 7 bases had no gene match. The CDR3 sequence is 15 residues long. In DNA form, the CDR3 reads TGTGCCAGCAGTTCGACAGGGATTAGGAATCAGCCCCAGCATTTT. Protein product: CASSSTGIRNQPQHF.

The chain has TRBV20-1 and TRBJ2-7; 7 bases align to TRBD2. With 6 bases clipped from V and 5 bases from J, the junction kept 13 bases outside the gene matches. The length of the CDR3 is 14 residues. Germline CDR1 DFQATT, CDR2 SNEGSKA (reference sequence). In nucleotides, the CDR3 is TGCAGTGCCCCGAAGGCGGGAGTGGAGAACGAGCAGTACTTC. Protein: CSAPKAGVENEQYF.

This clonotype was detected ten times or more. This clone may be a read error of a much larger clone one base away. V usage is TRBV29-1 and J usage is TRBJ2-7, with no clear D. V lost 8 bases to trimming and J lost 7 bases, with 15 bases between them. CDR3 length: 11 residues. Germline V CDR1 and CDR2: SQVTM, ANQGSEA. The CDR3 DNA reads as TGCAGCATTGGTTACGGAGAGGAGCAGTACTTC. Residues: CSIGYGEEQYF.

The chain links TRBV4-1 to TRBJ2-7; 9 bases are a match to TRBD1. CDR1 MGHRA and CDR2 YSYEKL come from the germline V gene. V lost 4 bases, J lost 4 bases, and 23 bases stayed unmatched. The CDR3 sequence is 20 residues long. The chain's CDR3 is CASSPGYRGQGGSSGYEQYF. The CDR3 coding sequence is TGCGCCAGCAGCCCCGGGTATAGGGGACAGGGAGGCTCGTCGGGGTACGAGCAGTACTTC.